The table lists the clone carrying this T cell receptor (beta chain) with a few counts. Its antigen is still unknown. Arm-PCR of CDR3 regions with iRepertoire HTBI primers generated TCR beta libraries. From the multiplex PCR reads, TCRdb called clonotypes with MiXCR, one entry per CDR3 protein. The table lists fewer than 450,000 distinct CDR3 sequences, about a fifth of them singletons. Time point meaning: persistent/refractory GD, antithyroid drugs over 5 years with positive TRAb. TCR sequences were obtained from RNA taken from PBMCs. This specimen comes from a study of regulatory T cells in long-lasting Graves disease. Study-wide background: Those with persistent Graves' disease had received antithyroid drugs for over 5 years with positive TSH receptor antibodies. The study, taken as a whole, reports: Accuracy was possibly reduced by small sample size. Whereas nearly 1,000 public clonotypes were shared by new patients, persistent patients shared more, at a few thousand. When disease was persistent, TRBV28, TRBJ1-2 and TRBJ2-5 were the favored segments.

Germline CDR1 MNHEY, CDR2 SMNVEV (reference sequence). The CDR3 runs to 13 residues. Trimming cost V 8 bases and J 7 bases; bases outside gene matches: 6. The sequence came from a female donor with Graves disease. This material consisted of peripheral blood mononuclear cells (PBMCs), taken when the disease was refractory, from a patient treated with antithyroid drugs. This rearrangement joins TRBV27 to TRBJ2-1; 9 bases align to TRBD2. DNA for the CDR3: TGTGCCAGCGCACTAGCGGGCGGGAATGAGCAGTTCTTC. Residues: CASALAGGNEQFF.